This T cell receptor (beta chain) was captured by sequencing in a study of T cell repertoires in cytomegalovirus infection. TCRdb used MiXCR to reprocess the reads, holding one entry per CDR3 protein. The sample includes nearly 650,000 distinct CDR3 sequences, around 24% of them seen just once. This CDR3 comprises 15 residues. V was clipped by 10 bases and J by 3 bases; unmatched bases: 12. Germline CDR1 reads SNHLY; CDR2 reads FYNNEI. The clonotype comes from a human donor in good health (CMV status not recorded). Some clones in this sample may be carry-over from other donors' samples. The V and J genes are TRBV2 and TRBJ2-1, with 7 nucleotides matching TRBD1. The sample consisted of CD8+ T cells from PBMCs. CDR3: CATKFEGTDYNEQFF. CDR3 sequence (DNA): TGTGCCACCAAGTTCGAAGGGACAGACTACAATGAGCAGTTCTTC. Full variable domain (outside the CDR3, taken from reference TRBV2 and TRBJ2-1): EPEVTQTPSHQVTQMGQEVILRCVPISNHLYFYWYRQILGQKVEFLVSFYNNEISEKSEIFDDQFSVERPDGSNFTLKIRSTKLEDSAMYFCATKFEGTDYNEQFFGPGTRLTVL.